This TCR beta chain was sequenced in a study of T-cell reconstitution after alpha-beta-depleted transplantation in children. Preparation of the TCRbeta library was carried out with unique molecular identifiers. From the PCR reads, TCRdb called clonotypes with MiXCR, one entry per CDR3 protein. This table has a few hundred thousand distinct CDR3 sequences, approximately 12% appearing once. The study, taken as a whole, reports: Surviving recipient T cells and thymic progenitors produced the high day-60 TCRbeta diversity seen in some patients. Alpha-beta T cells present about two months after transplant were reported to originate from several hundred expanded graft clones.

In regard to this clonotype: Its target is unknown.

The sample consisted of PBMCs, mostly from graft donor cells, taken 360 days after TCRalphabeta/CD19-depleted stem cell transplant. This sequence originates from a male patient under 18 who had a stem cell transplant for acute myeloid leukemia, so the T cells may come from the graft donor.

CDR3 amino acids: CASRKQGTVNTGELFF. Written as DNA, the CDR3 is TGTGCCAGTAGAAAACAGGGCACTGTGAACACCGGGGAGCTGTTTTTT. The chain couples TRBV19 to TRBJ2-2; maybe TRBD1 (6 bases). This CDR3 spans 16 amino acids. V was trimmed by 6 bases and J by 1 base, leaving 15 bases between them. The germline V gene has CDR1 LNHDA and CDR2 SQIVND (reference sequence).